The sample holds many counts of the clone carrying this T cell receptor (beta chain). Its antigen is still unknown. The entry originates in a study of T cells in Graves' hyperthyroidism and ophthalmopathy. Study-wide points: Progression to ophthalmopathy was predicted a median of about 6.6 months early.

Lactation, pregnancy, other autoimmune disease or uncontrolled infection excluded patients. Germline loops: CDR1 MNHEY, CDR2 SMNVEV (reference sequence). The germline V and J ends were trimmed by 6 bases and 0 bases, with 15 bases remaining between them. This CDR3 has 16 residues. The CDR3 regions of TCR beta were amplified from RNA transcripts. With the HTBI primer set, the TCR CDR3 went through a first round of RT-PCR. MiXCR was run by TCRdb on the multiplex PCR reads, yielding one entry per CDR3 protein. The sample has nearly 600,000 distinct CDR3 sequences; 12% to 15% are singletons. The chain has TRBV27 and TRBJ2-1; no clear D. This clonotype was sampled from a woman under 30 with Graves' ophthalmopathy. Input material: blood. The CDR3 coding sequence is TGTGCCAGCAGAGATGGTGCCCAGAGCTCCTACAATGAGCAGTTCTTC. Its protein product is CASRDGAQSSYNEQFF.